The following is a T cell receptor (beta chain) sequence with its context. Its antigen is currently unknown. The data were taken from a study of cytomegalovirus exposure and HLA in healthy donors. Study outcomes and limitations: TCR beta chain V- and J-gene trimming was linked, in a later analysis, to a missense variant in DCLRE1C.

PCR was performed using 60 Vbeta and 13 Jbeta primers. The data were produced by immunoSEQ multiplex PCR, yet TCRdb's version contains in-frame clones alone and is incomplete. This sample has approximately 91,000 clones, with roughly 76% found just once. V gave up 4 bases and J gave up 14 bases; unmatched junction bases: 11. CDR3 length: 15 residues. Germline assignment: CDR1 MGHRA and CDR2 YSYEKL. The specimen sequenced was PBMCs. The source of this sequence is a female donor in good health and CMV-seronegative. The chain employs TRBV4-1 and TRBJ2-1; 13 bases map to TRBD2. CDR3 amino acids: CASSPLGLAGYKEFF. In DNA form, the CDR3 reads TGCGCCAGCAGCCCGCTGGGACTAGCGGGATATAAGGAGTTCTTC.